This T cell receptor (beta chain) was captured in a study of control samples from healthy donors and cancer patients. Clones were sequenced by immunoSEQ multiplex PCR, and TCRdb holds only the in-frame ones, with some missing. Among 200,000 to 250,000 clones listed, around 94% were seen once. With 2 bases clipped from V and 5 bases from J, the junction kept 11 bases outside the gene matches. Germline V CDR1 and CDR2: KGHSH, LQKENI. The CDR3 length is 17 residues. The TCR comes from a man aged 45-60 years in good health. The chain is built from TRBV18 and TRBJ1-5; 8 positions agree with TRBD1. The material sequenced was blood. The CDR3 here is CASSPTYGTGGDQPQHF. As DNA, the CDR3 is TGTGCCAGCTCACCAACCTACGGGACAGGTGGAGATCAGCCCCAGCATTTT. Complete variable domain (other parts from reference TRBV18 and TRBJ1-5): NAGVMQNPRHLVRRRGQEARLRCSPMKGHSHVYWYRQLPEEGLKFMVYLQKENIIDESGMPKERFSAEFPKEGPSILRIQQVVRGDSAAYFCASSPTYGTGGDQPQHFGDGTRLSIL.